This entry features one TCR beta chain sequence. Antigen: not known. The PCR made use of 60 Vbeta and 13 Jbeta primers. Authors' methods: Unique TCR beta chains numbered roughly 80 million in a later analysis, with roughly 11 million shared. Clones were sequenced by immunoSEQ multiplex PCR, and TCRdb holds only the in-frame ones, with some missing. V and J calls and clone size are as listed in that table; D and trimming were resolved from the DNA. The table lists fewer than 200,000 clones, 75% to 90% of them singletons. This record belongs to a study of cytomegalovirus exposure and HLA in healthy donors. V gave up 0 bases and J gave up 4 bases; unmatched junction bases: 4. The CDR3 loop spans 16 amino acids. CDR1 MGHRA and CDR2 YSYEKL come from the germline V gene. Whole-study results and caveats: Overall, approximately 180 TCR beta chains were annotated as cytomegalovirus-associated.

The chain uses TRBV4-1 and TRBJ1-3, with TRBD1 identical over 9 bases. The TCR was taken from a male donor in good health and CMV-seronegative. The sequenced material came from PBMCs. The CDR3 nucleotides are TGCGCCAGCAGCCAAGATGACAGGGGGATGGGAAACACCATATATTTT. This codes for CASSQDDRGMGNTIYF.